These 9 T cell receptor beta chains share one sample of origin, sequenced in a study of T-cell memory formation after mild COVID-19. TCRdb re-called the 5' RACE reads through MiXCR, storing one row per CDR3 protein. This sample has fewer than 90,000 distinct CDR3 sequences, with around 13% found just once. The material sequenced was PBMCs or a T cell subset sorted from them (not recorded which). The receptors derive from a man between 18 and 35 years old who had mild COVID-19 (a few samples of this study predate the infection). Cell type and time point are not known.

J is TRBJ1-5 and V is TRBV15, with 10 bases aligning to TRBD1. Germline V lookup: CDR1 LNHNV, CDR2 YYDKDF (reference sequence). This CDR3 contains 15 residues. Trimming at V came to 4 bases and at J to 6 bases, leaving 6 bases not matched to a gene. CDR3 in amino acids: CATSKPGQGSQPQHF. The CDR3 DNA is TGTGCCACCAGCAAGCCGGGACAGGGGAGTCAGCCCCAGCATTTT.

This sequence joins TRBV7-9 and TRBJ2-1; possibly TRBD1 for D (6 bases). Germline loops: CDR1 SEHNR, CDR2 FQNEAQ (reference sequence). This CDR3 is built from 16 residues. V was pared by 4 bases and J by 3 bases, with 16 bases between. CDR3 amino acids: CASSSSRQDIYNEQFF. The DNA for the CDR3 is TGTGCCAGCAGCTCCTCCCGACAGGATATCTACAATGAGCAGTTCTTC.

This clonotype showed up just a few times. CDR3 residues: CASSLAPPGATSYEQYF. In nucleotides, the CDR3 is TGCGCCAGCAGCTTGGCCCCGCCAGGGGCAACCTCCTACGAGCAGTACTTC. This chain uses TRBV5-1 with TRBJ2-7; D might be TRBD1 (6 bases). Trimming shortened V by 0 bases and J by 0 bases, and 16 bases separated the two germline ends. The length of the CDR3 is 17 residues. Looked up from germline, CDR1 is SGHRS and CDR2 is YFSETQ.

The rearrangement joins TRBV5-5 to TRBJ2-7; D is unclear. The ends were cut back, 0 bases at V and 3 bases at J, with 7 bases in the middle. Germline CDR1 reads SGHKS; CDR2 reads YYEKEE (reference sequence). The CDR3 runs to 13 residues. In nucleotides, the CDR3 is TGTGCCAGCAGCTTGGAGACATACTACGAGCAGTACGTC. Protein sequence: CASSLETYYEQYV.

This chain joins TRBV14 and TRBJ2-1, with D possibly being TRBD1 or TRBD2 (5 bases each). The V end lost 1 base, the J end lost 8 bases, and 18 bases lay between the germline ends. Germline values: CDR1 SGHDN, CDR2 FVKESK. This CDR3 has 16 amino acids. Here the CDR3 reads CASSQGPGQGRHEQFF. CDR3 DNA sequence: TGTGCCAGCAGCCAAGGACCGGGGCAGGGTAGACATGAGCAGTTCTTC.

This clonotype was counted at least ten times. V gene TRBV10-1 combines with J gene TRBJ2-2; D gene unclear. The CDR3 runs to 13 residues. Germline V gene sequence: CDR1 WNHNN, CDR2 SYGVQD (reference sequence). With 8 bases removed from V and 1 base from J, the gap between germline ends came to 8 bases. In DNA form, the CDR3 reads TGCGCCAGCCAAGACTTGAACACCGGGGAGCTGTTTTTT. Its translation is CASQDLNTGELFF.

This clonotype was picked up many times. The CDR3 loop reads CASSIGDSYEQYF. As DNA, the CDR3 is TGTGCCAGCAGCATCGGTGACAGCTACGAGCAGTACTTC. This chain uses TRBV7-6 with TRBJ2-7; tentatively, D is TRBD1 (5 bases). Trimming left V 5 bases short and J 3 bases short, with 11 bases between. The V gene's germline CDR1 is SGHVS and CDR2 FNYEAQ. This CDR3 spans 13 amino acids. The variable domain in full, with the rest retrieved from reference TRBV7-6 and TRBJ2-7, is GAGVSQSPRYKVTKRGQDVALRCDPISGHVSLYWYRQALGQGPEFLTYFNYEAQQDKSGLPNDRFSAERPEGSISTLTIQRTEQRDSAMYRCASSIGDSYEQYFGPGTRLTVT.

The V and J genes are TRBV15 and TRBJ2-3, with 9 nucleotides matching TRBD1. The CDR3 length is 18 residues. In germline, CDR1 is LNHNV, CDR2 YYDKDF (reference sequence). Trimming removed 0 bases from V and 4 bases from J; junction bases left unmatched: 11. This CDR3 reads CATSREMGRDRVSDTQYF. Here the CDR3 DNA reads TGTGCCACCAGCAGAGAAATGGGGCGGGACAGGGTATCAGATACGCAGTATTTT.

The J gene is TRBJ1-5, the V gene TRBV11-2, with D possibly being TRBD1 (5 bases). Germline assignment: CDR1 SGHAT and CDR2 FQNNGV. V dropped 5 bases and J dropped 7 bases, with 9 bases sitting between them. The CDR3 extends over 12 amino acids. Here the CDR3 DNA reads TGTGCCAGCAGCACAGGCACACAGCCCCAGCATTTT. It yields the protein CASSTGTQPQHF. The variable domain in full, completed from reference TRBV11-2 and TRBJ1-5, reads EAGVAQSPRYKIIEKRQSVAFWCNPISGHATLYWYQQILGQGPKLLIQFQNNGVVDDSQLPKDRFSAERLKGVDSTLKIQPAKLEDSAVYLCASSTGTQPQHFGDGTRLSIL.